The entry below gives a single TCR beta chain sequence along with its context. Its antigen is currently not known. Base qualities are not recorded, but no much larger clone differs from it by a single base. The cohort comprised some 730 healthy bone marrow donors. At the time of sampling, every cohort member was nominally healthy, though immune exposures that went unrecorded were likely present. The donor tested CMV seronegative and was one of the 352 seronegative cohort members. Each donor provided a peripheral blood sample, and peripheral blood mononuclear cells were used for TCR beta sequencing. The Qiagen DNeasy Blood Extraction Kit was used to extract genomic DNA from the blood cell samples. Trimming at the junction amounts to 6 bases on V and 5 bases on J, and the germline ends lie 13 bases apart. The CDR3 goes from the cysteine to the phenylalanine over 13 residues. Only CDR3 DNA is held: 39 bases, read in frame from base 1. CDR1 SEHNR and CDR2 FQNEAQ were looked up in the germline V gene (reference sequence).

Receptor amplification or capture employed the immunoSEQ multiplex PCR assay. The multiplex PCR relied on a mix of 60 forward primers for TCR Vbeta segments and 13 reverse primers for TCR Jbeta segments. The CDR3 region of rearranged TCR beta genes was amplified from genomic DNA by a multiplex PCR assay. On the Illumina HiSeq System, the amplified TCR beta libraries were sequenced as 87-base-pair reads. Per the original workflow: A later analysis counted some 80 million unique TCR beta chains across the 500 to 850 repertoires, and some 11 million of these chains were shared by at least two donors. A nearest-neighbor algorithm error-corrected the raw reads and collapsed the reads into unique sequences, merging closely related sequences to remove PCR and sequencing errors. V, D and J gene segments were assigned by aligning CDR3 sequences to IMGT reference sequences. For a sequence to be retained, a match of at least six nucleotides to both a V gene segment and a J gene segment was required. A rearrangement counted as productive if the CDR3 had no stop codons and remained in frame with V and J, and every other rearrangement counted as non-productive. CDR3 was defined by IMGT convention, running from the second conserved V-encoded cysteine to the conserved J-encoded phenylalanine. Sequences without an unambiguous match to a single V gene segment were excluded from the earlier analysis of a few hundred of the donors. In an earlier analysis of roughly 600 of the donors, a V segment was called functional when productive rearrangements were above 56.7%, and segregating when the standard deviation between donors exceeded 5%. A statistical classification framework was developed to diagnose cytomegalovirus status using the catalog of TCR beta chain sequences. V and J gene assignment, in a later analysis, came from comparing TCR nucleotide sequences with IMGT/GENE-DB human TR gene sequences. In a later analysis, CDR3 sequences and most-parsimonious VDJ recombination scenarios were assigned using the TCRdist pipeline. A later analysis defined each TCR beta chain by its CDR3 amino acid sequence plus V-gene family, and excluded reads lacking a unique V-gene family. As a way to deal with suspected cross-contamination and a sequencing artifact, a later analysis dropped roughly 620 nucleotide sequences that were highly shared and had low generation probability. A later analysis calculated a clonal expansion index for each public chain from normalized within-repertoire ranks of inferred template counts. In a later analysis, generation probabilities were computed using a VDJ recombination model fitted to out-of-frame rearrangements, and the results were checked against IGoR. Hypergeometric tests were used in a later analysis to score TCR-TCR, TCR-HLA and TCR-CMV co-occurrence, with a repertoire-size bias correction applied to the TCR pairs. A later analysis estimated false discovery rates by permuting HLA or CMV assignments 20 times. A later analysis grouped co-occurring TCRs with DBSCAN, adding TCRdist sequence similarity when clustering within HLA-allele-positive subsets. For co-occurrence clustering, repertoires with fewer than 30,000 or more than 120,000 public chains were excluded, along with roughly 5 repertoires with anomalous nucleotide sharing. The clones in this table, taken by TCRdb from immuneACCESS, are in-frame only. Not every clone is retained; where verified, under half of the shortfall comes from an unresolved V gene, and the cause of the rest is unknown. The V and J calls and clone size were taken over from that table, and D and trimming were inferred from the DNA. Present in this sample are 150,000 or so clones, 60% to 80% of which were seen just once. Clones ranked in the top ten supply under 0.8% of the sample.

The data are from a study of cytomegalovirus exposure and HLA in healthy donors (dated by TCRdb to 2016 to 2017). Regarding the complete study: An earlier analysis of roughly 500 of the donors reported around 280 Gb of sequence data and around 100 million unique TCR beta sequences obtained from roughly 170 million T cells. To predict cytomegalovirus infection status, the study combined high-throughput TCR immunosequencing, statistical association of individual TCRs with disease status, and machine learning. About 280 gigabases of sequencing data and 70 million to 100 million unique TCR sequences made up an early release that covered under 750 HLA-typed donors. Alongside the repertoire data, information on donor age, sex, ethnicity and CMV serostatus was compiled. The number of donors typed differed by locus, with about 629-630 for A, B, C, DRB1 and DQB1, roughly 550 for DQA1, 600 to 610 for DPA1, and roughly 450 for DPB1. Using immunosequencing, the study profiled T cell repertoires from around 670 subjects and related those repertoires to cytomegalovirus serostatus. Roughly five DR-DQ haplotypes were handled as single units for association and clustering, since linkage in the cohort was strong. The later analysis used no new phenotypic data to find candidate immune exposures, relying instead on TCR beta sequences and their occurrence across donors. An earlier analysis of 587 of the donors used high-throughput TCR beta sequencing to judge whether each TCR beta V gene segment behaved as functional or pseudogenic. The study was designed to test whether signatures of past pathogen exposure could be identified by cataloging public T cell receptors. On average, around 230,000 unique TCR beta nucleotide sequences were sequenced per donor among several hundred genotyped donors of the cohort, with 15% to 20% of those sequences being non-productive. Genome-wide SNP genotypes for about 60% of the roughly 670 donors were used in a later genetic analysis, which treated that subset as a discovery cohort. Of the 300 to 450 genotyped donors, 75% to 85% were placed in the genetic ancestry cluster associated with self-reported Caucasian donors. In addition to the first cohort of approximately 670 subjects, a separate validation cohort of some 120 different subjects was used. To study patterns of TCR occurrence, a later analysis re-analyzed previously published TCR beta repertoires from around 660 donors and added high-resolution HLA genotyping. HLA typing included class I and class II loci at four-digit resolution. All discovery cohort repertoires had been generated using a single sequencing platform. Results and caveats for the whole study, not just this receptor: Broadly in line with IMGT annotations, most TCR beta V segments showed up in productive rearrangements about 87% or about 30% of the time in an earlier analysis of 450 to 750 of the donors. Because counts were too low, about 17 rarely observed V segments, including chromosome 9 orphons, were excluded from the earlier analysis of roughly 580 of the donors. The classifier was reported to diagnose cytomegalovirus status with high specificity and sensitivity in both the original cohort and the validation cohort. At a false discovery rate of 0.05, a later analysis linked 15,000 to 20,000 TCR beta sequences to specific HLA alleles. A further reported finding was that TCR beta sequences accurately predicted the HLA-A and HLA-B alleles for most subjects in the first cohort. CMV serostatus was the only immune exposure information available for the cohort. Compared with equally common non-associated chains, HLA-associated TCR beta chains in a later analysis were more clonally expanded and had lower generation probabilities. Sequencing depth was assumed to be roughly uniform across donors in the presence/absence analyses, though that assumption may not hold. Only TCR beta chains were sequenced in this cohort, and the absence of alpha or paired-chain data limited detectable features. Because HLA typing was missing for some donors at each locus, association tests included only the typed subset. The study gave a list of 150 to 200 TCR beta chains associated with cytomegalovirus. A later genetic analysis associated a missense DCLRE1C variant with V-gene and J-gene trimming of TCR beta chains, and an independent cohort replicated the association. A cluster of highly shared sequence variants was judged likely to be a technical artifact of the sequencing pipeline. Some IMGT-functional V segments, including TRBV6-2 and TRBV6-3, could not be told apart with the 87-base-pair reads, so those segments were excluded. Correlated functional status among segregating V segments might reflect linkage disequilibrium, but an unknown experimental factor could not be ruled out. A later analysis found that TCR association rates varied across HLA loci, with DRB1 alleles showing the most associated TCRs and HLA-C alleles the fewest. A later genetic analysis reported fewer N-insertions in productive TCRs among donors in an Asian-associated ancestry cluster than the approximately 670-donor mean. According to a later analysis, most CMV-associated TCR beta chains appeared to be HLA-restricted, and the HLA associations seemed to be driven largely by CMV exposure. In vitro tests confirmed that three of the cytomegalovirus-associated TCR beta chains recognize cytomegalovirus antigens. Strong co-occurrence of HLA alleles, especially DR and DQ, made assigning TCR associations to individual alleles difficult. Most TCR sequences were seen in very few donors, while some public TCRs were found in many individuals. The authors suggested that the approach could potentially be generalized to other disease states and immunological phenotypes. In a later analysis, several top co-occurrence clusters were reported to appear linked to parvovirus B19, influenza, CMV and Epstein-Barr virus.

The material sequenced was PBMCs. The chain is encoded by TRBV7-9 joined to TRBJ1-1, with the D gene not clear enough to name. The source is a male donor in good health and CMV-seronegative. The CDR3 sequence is CASSPWAKTEAFF. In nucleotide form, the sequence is TGTGCCAGCAGTCCCTGGGCCAAGACTGAAGCTTTCTTT.